This TCR beta chain was identified in a study of blood T cell repertoires in COVID-19. Background on the study: From the United States, Italy and Spain came samples of acute and convalescent COVID-19. T cells, B-cell-depleted T cells, or PBMCs provided the cDNA or gDNA that served as material.

Methods used by the authors: It was from reference gene primer amplification that nucleated cell counts were estimated. Sequenced by immunoSEQ multiplex PCR; TCRdb stores in-frame clones only, minus some. That table gives V, J and clone size, and the DNA gave D and trimming. The sample records 290,000 or so clones, about 90% being singletons. V dropped 0 bases and J dropped 7 bases, with 15 bases sitting between them. From germline, CDR1 is LGHDT and CDR2 YNNKEL (reference sequence). The CDR3 covers 15 residues. The source of this sequence is a woman aged 18-29 years with acute COVID-19. Material: PBMCs or T cells enriched from blood (not recorded which). This rearrangement joins TRBV3-1 (or the pseudogene TRBV3-2) to TRBJ2-5; a weak D match, TRBD2 (5 bases). CDR3 region: CASSQDWAGAGTQYF. CDR3 sequence (DNA): TGTGCCAGCAGCCAAGATTGGGCGGGCGCTGGGACCCAGTACTTC.